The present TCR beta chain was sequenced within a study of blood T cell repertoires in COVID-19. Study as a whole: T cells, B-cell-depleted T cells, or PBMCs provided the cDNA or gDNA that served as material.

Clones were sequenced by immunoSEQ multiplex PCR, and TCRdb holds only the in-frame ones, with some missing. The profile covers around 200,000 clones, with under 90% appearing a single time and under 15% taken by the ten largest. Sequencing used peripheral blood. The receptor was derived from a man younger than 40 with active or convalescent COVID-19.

CDR3 in DNA: TGCGCCAGCAGCCAAGCCTGGACAGGGCCCCAAGAGACCCAGTACTTC. Translation: CASSQAWTGPQETQYF. The genes are TRBV4-1 and TRBJ2-5, with 8 bases lining up with TRBD1. This CDR3 has 16 residues. Trimming at V came to 1 base and at J to 1 base, leaving 5 bases not matched to a gene. Germline CDR1 MGHRA, CDR2 YSYEKL.